Listed here is a single T cell receptor (beta chain). The antigen this receptor binds is unknown. Per-nucleotide qualities are absent, and no much larger clonotype sits a single base away. Reading the germline V gene gives CDR1 SGHAT and CDR2 FQNNGV. Relative to germline, V is 5 bases shorter and J is 1 base shorter, with 8 bases between their ends. The CDR3 measures 13 amino acids from cysteine to phenylalanine. The only DNA kept is the CDR3, 39 bases in frame from the first base. The collaborating institutions used their own protocols to collect whole blood in K2EDTA tubes. For TCRbeta analysis, collaborators shipped samples as frozen whole blood, isolated PBMCs, or DNA extracted from either of those sample types. The source of the sample is a study of blood T cell repertoires in COVID-19 (dated by TCRdb to the early 2020s). As for the study more broadly: Samples from collaborators originated in the United States, Italy and Spain and spanned both the acute and convalescent phases of COVID-19. Deeply sampled blood TCRbeta repertoires from subjects exposed to, actively infected with, or recovered from COVID-19 were included in the dataset. The sample metadata nearly always contained a de-identified subject ID, COVID-19 status, age in years and sex. Where available, HLA class I and class II types were obtained from metadata supplied by the sample provider rather than from assay-based typing. A freely available public database, intended as a resource for researchers studying the immune response to SARS-CoV-2, is where the repertoires were released. The prospective study material was composed of cDNA or gDNA derived from T cells, B-cell-depleted T cells, or PBMCs. Samples were obtained from the ongoing ImmuneRACE study (first 160 participants) and from 1,254 subjects provided by 6 global collaborators. What the research found in general, with its limitations: How much clinical and demographic metadata was included differed by source and by participant, and the metadata was provided uncurated.

The immunoSEQ Assay, a bias-controlled multiplex PCR, was used to amplify TCRbeta CDR3 regions from genomic DNA. The authors' pipeline ran thus. Nucleated cell counts per sample were estimated from amplification of reference gene primers within the assay. To quantify the absolute abundance of each unique TCRbeta CDR3 rearrangement, sequence reads were collapsed and filtered. For each sample, productive Simpson clonality was calculated as the square root of Simpson's diversity index over productive rearrangements. Here the immuneACCESS table is served through TCRdb, limited to in-frame sequences with V and J called. Missing clones are a known gap in these copies; in checked studies unresolved V genes cover under half, and the rest lacks a known reason. V, J and clone size were drawn from that table, and D and trimming were deduced from the DNA. Here the sample has approximately 100,000 clones; 80% occur a single time. The top ten clones comprise approximately 15% of the sample.

This receptor was obtained from a woman older than 75 with active or convalescent COVID-19. In this chain, TRBV11-2 is recombined with TRBJ1-1; too little of a D gene remains to name it. Sample: peripheral blood. DNA sequence: TGTGCCAGCAGCCACACACAGAACACTGAAGCTTTCTTT. Translated, it gives CASSHTQNTEAFF.